The source of this T cell receptor (beta chain) is a study of cytomegalovirus exposure and HLA in healthy donors (dated by TCRdb to 2017 to 2019). Background for the entire study: In an earlier analysis of roughly 590 of the donors, approximately 300 Gb of sequence data and about 110 million unique TCR beta sequences from 150 million to 200 million T cells were reported. An early release that covered several hundred HLA-typed donors contained approximately 300 gigabases of sequencing data and approximately 85 million unique TCR sequences. The genetic ancestry cluster associated with self-reported Caucasian donors included over 65% of the 398 genotyped donors. The study aimed to test whether cataloging public T cell receptors could reveal signatures of past pathogen exposure. The study used immunosequencing to profile the T cell repertoires of approximately 690 subjects and linked those repertoires to cytomegalovirus serostatus. Besides the first cohort of 500 to 700 subjects, a separate validation cohort made up of about 120 different subjects was used. To predict cytomegalovirus infection status, the study brought together high-throughput TCR immunosequencing, statistical association of individual TCRs with disease status, and machine learning. In a later analysis, previously published TCR beta repertoires from fewer than 750 donors were re-analyzed and high-resolution HLA genotyping was added so that TCR occurrence patterns could be studied. Rather than using new phenotypic data, the later analysis identified candidate immune exposures from TCR beta sequences and from how often those sequences occurred across donors. An earlier analysis of 500 to 750 of the donors applied high-throughput TCR beta sequencing to assess whether each TCR beta V gene segment acted as functional or pseudogenic. Alongside the repertoire data, information on donor age, sex, ethnicity and CMV serostatus was compiled. In a later genetic analysis, genome-wide SNP genotypes for about three fifths of the roughly 670 donors were used, and that subset was treated as a discovery cohort. All discovery cohort repertoires had been generated on a single sequencing platform. HLA typing included class I and class II loci at four-digit resolution. The number of donors typed differed by locus, with roughly 620-640 for A, B, C, DRB1 and DQB1, roughly 520 for DQA1, over 600 for DPA1, and 472 for DPB1. Several DR-DQ haplotypes were treated as single units for association and clustering because of strong linkage in the cohort. On average, around 230,000 unique TCR beta nucleotide sequences were sequenced per donor among more than 350 genotyped donors of the cohort, with about 19% of those sequences being non-productive. General study outcomes and caveats: The earlier analysis of almost 600 of the donors excluded 15 to 20 rarely observed V segments, including chromosome 9 orphons, because counts were too low. A further reported finding was that TCR beta sequences accurately predicted the HLA-A and HLA-B alleles for most subjects in the first cohort. The study gave a list of some 150 TCR beta chains associated with cytomegalovirus. A cluster of highly shared sequence variants was judged likely to be a technical artifact of the sequencing pipeline. Linkage disequilibrium might explain the correlated functional status among segregating V segments, but an unknown experimental factor could not be excluded. The only immune exposure information available for the cohort was CMV serostatus. Because the 87-base-pair reads could not distinguish some IMGT-functional V segments, including TRBV6-2 and TRBV6-3, those segments were excluded. A later analysis found that HLA-associated TCR beta chains were more clonally expanded and had lower generation probabilities than equally common non-associated chains. In a later genetic analysis, fewer N-insertions in productive TCRs were reported among donors in an Asian-associated ancestry cluster than the approximately 710-donor mean. Several of the top co-occurrence clusters appeared to be linked to parvovirus B19, influenza, CMV and Epstein-Barr virus, according to a later analysis. A later analysis found that most CMV-associated TCR beta chains appeared HLA-restricted, with HLA associations seemingly driven largely by CMV exposure. While some public TCRs were present in many individuals, most TCR sequences turned up only very rarely across donors. Assigning TCR associations to individual alleles was difficult when HLA alleles, especially DR and DQ, strongly co-occurred. The authors suggested that the approach could potentially be generalized to other disease states and immunological phenotypes. A later genetic analysis associated a missense DCLRE1C variant with V-gene and J-gene trimming of TCR beta chains, and an independent cohort replicated the association. A later analysis associated about 17,000 TCR beta sequences with specific HLA alleles at a false discovery rate of 0.05. Cytomegalovirus status was reported to be diagnosed by the classifier with high specificity and sensitivity in both the original and validation cohorts. HLA typing was unavailable for some donors at each locus, so association tests used only the typed subset. In a later analysis, the rate of TCR association differed among HLA loci, with DRB1 alleles having the most associated TCRs and HLA-C alleles having the fewest. This cohort had only TCR beta chains sequenced, and the lack of alpha or paired-chain data limited which features could be detected. In an earlier analysis of approximately 590 of the donors, most TCR beta V segments appeared in productive rearrangements about 90% or about 30% of the time, broadly matching IMGT annotations. Roughly uniform sequencing depth across donors was assumed in presence/absence analyses, although this assumption may not hold. Three of the identified cytomegalovirus-associated TCR beta chains were confirmed in vitro to be specific for cytomegalovirus antigens.

The cohort comprised more than 550 healthy bone marrow donors. At the time of sampling, every cohort member was nominally healthy, though immune exposures that went unrecorded were likely present. The donor was CMV seropositive and was included in the group of approximately 300 seropositive cohort members. Each donor provided a peripheral blood sample, and peripheral blood mononuclear cells were used for TCR beta sequencing. Genomic DNA extraction from the blood cell samples was performed with the Qiagen DNeasy Blood Extraction Kit. Its CDR3 holds 15 amino acids, cysteine through phenylalanine. Just CDR3 DNA is preserved here, 45 bases in frame from base 1. CDR1 and CDR2, looked up from the germline V gene, are LGHNA and YNFKEQ. Relative to germline, V is 0 bases shorter and J is 3 bases shorter, with 9 bases between their ends. Comment on this clone: The specificity of this receptor is unknown. No much larger clone is present one base from it, and per-base qualities are unavailable.

Libraries came from the immunoSEQ multiplex PCR assay. For the multiplex PCR, a mixture combining 60 forward primers for TCR Vbeta segments and 13 reverse primers for TCR Jbeta segments was used. The CDR3 region of rearranged TCR beta genes was amplified from genomic DNA by a multiplex PCR assay. On the Illumina HiSeq System, the amplified TCR beta libraries were sequenced as 87-base-pair reads. In the authors' own workflow: In a later analysis, roughly 80 million unique TCR beta chains were counted across the approximately 640 repertoires, and roughly 11 million of these chains were shared by at least two donors. To remove PCR and sequencing errors, raw reads were error-corrected and collapsed into unique sequences using a nearest-neighbor algorithm that merged closely related sequences. Alignment of CDR3 sequences to IMGT reference sequences was used to assign V, D and J gene segments. For a sequence to be retained, at least a six-nucleotide match to both a V gene segment and a J gene segment was required. Rearrangements were classified as productive when the CDR3 lacked stop codons and remained in frame with V and J, and all other rearrangements were classified as non-productive. CDR3 was defined according to IMGT convention as the region running from the second conserved V-encoded cysteine to the conserved J-encoded phenylalanine. The earlier analysis of some 550 of the donors excluded any sequence lacking an unambiguous match to a single V gene segment. In an earlier analysis of a few hundred of the donors, a V segment was called functional when productive rearrangements were above 56.7%, and segregating when the standard deviation between donors exceeded 5%. A statistical classification framework was built for diagnosing cytomegalovirus status from the catalog of TCR beta chain sequences. In a later analysis, TCR nucleotide sequences were compared against IMGT/GENE-DB human TR gene sequences so that V and J genes could be assigned. A later analysis assigned CDR3 sequences and most-parsimonious VDJ recombination scenarios with the TCRdist pipeline. In a later analysis, each TCR beta chain was defined by its CDR3 amino acid sequence together with its V-gene family, and reads lacking a unique V-gene family were excluded. A later analysis removed 592 highly shared, low-generation-probability nucleotide sequences to deal with suspected cross-contamination and a sequencing artifact. For each public chain, a later analysis derived a clonal expansion index from normalized ranks of inferred template counts within each repertoire. In a later analysis, generation probabilities were computed using a VDJ recombination model fitted to out-of-frame rearrangements, and the results were checked against IGoR. In a later analysis, TCR-TCR, TCR-HLA and TCR-CMV co-occurrence was scored with hypergeometric tests, and a repertoire-size bias correction was applied to TCR pairs. A later analysis estimated false discovery rates by permuting HLA or CMV assignments 20 times. In a later analysis, co-occurring TCRs were grouped using DBSCAN, with TCRdist sequence similarity added in when clustering inside HLA-allele-positive subsets. For co-occurrence clustering, repertoires with fewer than 30,000 or more than 120,000 public chains were excluded, along with roughly five repertoires with anomalous nucleotide sharing. TCRdb obtained this table from immuneACCESS and retained in-frame rearrangements with V and J assigned. These tables miss some clones; where compared with another copy, unresolved V genes account for less than half of the shortfall, and the remainder is unexplained. V and J calls and clone size are as listed in that table; D and trimming were resolved from the DNA. Within this sample are about 200,000 clones, with 77% of them counted one time only. The ten largest clones represent approximately 2% of the sample.

This TCR was sampled from a woman between 25 and 40 years old in good health and CMV-seropositive. The rearranged chain carries TRBV4-2 and TRBJ2-1; the best D guess is TRBD2, with 5 bases matching. Sequencing was performed on PBMCs. DNA sequence: TGTGCCAGCAGCCAAGATCGAACTAGCTACAATGAGCAGTTCTTC. This sequence encodes CASSQDRTSYNEQFF.